Presented here are 3 T cell receptor beta chains from one specimen sequenced in a study of T-cell reconstitution after alpha-beta-depleted transplantation in children. Preparation of the TCRbeta library was carried out with unique molecular identifiers. TCRdb independently ran MiXCR on the PCR reads; one entry per CDR3 protein. The sample has roughly 670,000 distinct CDR3 sequences; about an eighth are singletons. This sample comprised PBMCs, obtained before TCRalphabeta/CD19-depleted stem cell transplant. These receptors were obtained from a girl aged 2-9 years with congenital amegakaryocytic thrombocytopenia, due to receive a stem cell transplant.

This clonotype showed up many times. The chain is built from TRBV4-1 and TRBJ2-3; 11 bases agree with TRBD2. Germline loops: CDR1 MGHRA, CDR2 YSYEKL. The length of the CDR3 is 17 residues. V gave up 2 bases and J gave up 3 bases; unmatched junction bases: 7. The CDR3 nucleotides are TGCGCCAGCAGCCAAAGCTATAGCGGGAGGGCTACAGATACGCAGTATTTT. Translated: CASSQSYSGRATDTQYF.

This clonotype was observed at least ten times. The rearrangement links TRBV19 to TRBJ2-3; weak D call: TRBD2 (6 bases). The germline gives CDR1 LNHDA, CDR2 SQIVND (reference sequence). Trimming removed 8 bases at V and 2 bases at J, with 11 bases between. There are 13 residues in the CDR3. In DNA form, the CDR3 reads TGTGCCAGTCGCCTAGCGACCACAGATACGCAGTATTTT. It specifies CASRLATTDTQYF. Variable domain in full (rest from reference TRBV19 and TRBJ2-3): DGGITQSPKYLFRKEGQNVTLSCEQNLNHDAMYWYRQDPGQGLRLIYYSQIVNDFQKGDIAEGYSVSREKKESFPLTVTSAQKNPTAFYLCASRLATTDTQYFGPGTRLTVL.

The chain combines TRBV28 with TRBJ2-1; 7 bases map to TRBD1. Germline V gene sequence: CDR1 MDHEN, CDR2 SYDVKM. This CDR3 is 16 amino acids long. V shed 6 bases, J shed 2 bases, and the junction held 10 bases outside the gene matches. The DNA of the CDR3 is TGTGCCAGCAGCACTCCAGGGGGTGATGCCTACAATGAGCAGTTCTTC. It encodes CASSTPGGDAYNEQFF.